The next 13 T cell receptor beta chains were all read from a single sample in a study of T-cell reconstitution after alpha-beta-depleted transplantation in children. For TCRbeta, the library was prepared with unique molecular identifiers. Via MiXCR, TCRdb re-called the PCR reads, giving one row per CDR3 protein. Of about 600,000 distinct CDR3 sequences listed, roughly a tenth are singletons. Specimen: PBMCs from the stem cell graft donor, collected from the stem cell graft. The receptors were sampled from a human donor who donated a stem cell graft to a child with acute myeloid leukemia.

CDR3 loop: CASSPRSATVLNEQFF. The CDR3 nucleotides read TGTGCCAGCAGCCCCCGAAGCGCAACAGTATTGAATGAGCAGTTCTTC. The chain combines TRBV7-6 with TRBJ2-1; D call uncertain. CDR3 length: 16 residues. Germline loops: CDR1 SGHVS, CDR2 FNYEAQ. Trimming stripped 5 bases from V and 7 bases from J, with 21 bases between. The variable domain in full, completed from reference TRBV7-6 and TRBJ2-1, reads GAGVSQSPRYKVTKRGQDVALRCDPISGHVSLYWYRQALGQGPEFLTYFNYEAQQDKSGLPNDRFSAERPEGSISTLTIQRTEQRDSAMYRCASSPRSATVLNEQFFGPGTRLTVL.

This chain links TRBV4-3 with TRBJ2-2, with TRBD2 matching 9 bases. This CDR3 is 19 amino acids long. V lost 0 bases to trimming and J lost 1 base; unmatched junction nucleotides: 9. Germline CDR1 reads LGHNA; CDR2 reads YSLEER. The CDR3 loop reads CASSQEGGLAHENTGELFF. CDR3 coding DNA: TGCGCCAGCAGCCAAGAAGGGGGACTAGCTCATGAGAACACCGGGGAGCTGTTTTTT.

There are many counts of this clonotype. CDR3 bases: TGCGCCAGCAGCTTGACCCGCGGGGGCTCCTACAATGAGCAGTTCTTC. Its translation: CASSLTRGGSYNEQFF. V is TRBV5-1 and J is TRBJ2-1; 7 bases align to TRBD2. This CDR3 has 16 amino acids. The trim removed 1 base at V and 0 bases at J, leaving 4 bases unmatched. Germline loops: CDR1 SGHRS, CDR2 YFSETQ.

In the case of this clonotype: A much larger clone is a single base away; this may be a read error. V usage is TRBV28 and J usage is TRBJ2-3, with 10 bases matching TRBD2. The V gene's germline CDR1 is MDHEN and CDR2 SYDVKM. J lost 2 bases, V lost 7 bases, and 9 bases had no gene match. The CDR3 covers 16 residues. For the CDR3, the DNA is TGTGCCAGCACCTGGACTAGCGGAAGTATCACAGATACGCAGTATTTT. Translating it yields CASTWTSGSITDTQYF.

This clonotype was detected only a few times. The chain uses TRBV20-1 and TRBJ2-7, with 11 bases identical to TRBD2. V lost 6 bases and J lost 5; bases outside the gene matches: 18. This CDR3 has 17 residues. The germline V gene has CDR1 DFQATT and CDR2 SNEGSKA (reference sequence). This chain's CDR3 is CSALSVRTSGPSDEQYF. The CDR3 DNA is TGCAGTGCCCTAAGCGTCAGGACTAGCGGGCCCAGCGACGAGCAGTACTTC.

This clonotype was counted between two and nine times. This rearrangement joins TRBV7-2 to TRBJ2-1, with TRBD2 matching 8 bases. Germline V gene data show CDR1 as SGHTA and CDR2 as FQGNSA. The ends lost 1 base at V and 8 bases at J; junction bases unmatched: 4. The CDR3 totals 14 residues. In nucleotides, the CDR3 is TGTGCCAGCAGCTTAGGACCGGGAGGGGATGAGCAGTTCTTC. Translating gives CASSLGPGGDEQFF.

At least ten counts were recorded for this clonotype. The V gene is TRBV3-1, the J gene TRBJ2-1; D possibly corresponds to TRBD2 (5 bases). This CDR3 has 15 residues. V lost 0 bases to trimming and J lost 10 bases, with 16 bases between them. CDR1 LGHDT and CDR2 YNNKEL come from the germline V gene (reference sequence). This chain's CDR3 is CASSQDTVGGKEQFF. In DNA, the CDR3 is TGTGCCAGCAGCCAAGATACGGTAGGAGGAAAGGAGCAGTTCTTC.

There are many counts of this clonotype. The V call is TRBV14, the J call TRBJ1-2; D gene unclear. CDR3 length: 13 amino acids. Germline-derived CDR1 and CDR2 are SGHDN and FVKESK. V shed 1 base and J shed 3 bases, with 6 bases lying between them. The CDR3 loop is CASSQALHYGYTF. The CDR3 nucleotides are TGTGCCAGCAGCCAAGCCCTGCACTATGGCTACACCTTC.

This clonotype has just a few counts. V and J are TRBV4-1 and TRBJ2-1, with a tentative D call TRBD2 (5 bases). The CDR3 runs 13 residues. Trimming took off 3 bases at V and 9 bases at J, with 12 bases between the two ends. Germline assignment: CDR1 MGHRA and CDR2 YSYEKL. The DNA for the CDR3 is TGCGCCAGCAGCCAGCCTGGAGGAGGTGAGCAGTTCTTC. Amino acid sequence: CASSQPGGGEQFF.

In its sample, this clonotype was seen many times. The chain couples TRBV4-2 to TRBJ1-1; maybe TRBD1 (6 bases). Deletions cut 0 bases from V and 6 bases from J, with 11 bases between. The germline V gene has CDR1 LGHNA and CDR2 YNFKEQ. The CDR3 is made up of 14 amino acids. Here the CDR3 reads CASSQDQGISEAFF. CDR3 nucleotides: TGTGCCAGCAGCCAAGATCAGGGGATCTCTGAAGCTTTCTTT.

This clonotype was seen a handful of times. The chain links TRBV28 to TRBJ2-7; no definite D call. This CDR3 is 14 amino acids long. Germline V CDR1 and CDR2: MDHEN, SYDVKM. The germline V and J ends were trimmed by 4 bases and 4 bases, with 14 bases remaining between them. The CDR3 DNA reads TGTGCCAGCAGTTCCGGTCATCAGAGTTACGAGCAGTACTTC. Amino acid sequence: CASSSGHQSYEQYF.

The rearrangement joins TRBV11-2 to TRBJ2-1; 12 bases match TRBD2. The CDR3 is made up of 16 amino acids. Looked up from germline, CDR1 is SGHAT and CDR2 is FQNNGV. J lost 7 bases, V lost 5 bases, and 9 bases had no gene match. The CDR3 loop reads CASSARLAGAGNEQFF. For the CDR3, the DNA is TGTGCCAGCAGCGCCCGACTAGCGGGAGCGGGGAATGAGCAGTTCTTC.

Concerning this clonotype: Just one base apart from a much larger clone, this may be a read error. The chain uses TRBV6-5 and TRBJ2-6; no clear D. Per germline, CDR1 MNHEY and CDR2 SVGAGI. The V and J ends lost 8 bases and 2 bases respectively, with 4 bases between them. This CDR3 has 12 residues. CDR3 protein: CASRTGANVLTF. DNA of the CDR3: TGTGCCAGCCGGACTGGGGCCAACGTCCTGACTTTC.